Sequencing of this T cell receptor (beta chain) was carried out in a study of blood T cell repertoires in COVID-19. This CDR3 region has 16 residues. Germline CDR1 MGHRA, CDR2 YSYEKL. V lost 5 bases and J lost 5; bases outside the gene matches: 10. The protocol was immunoSEQ multiplex PCR, while the TCRdb copy is restricted to in-frame clones and leaves out a portion. Among roughly 160,000 clones listed, 70% to 90% were seen once. Sequenced input: peripheral blood. The source of this sequence is a woman aged 45 to 65 with COVID-19, enrolled during active disease. This chain connects TRBV4-1 to TRBJ2-3; TRBD2 aligns across 10 bases. This CDR3 is CASSEIAGGEVDTQYF. For the CDR3, the DNA is TGCGCCAGCAGCGAGATAGCGGGGGGCGAAGTAGATACGCAGTATTTT.